These 27 T cell receptor beta chains were sequenced from one sample in a study of vaccination and CD4 T cells after COVID-19. Treatment reported: roughly 11-day PBMC culture with coronavirus spike peptide pools or control peptides (ViraFEST assay). The study sequenced cultured CD4+ T cell DNA using the Oncomine TCR Beta short-read assay. TCRdb independently ran MiXCR on the PCR reads; one entry per CDR3 protein. The table has 15,000 to 25,000 distinct CDR3 sequences, around 55% seen once. Their antigens are not known. Sequencing was carried out using CD4+ T cells from blood, cultured in vitro. All receptors derive from a human donor who had recovered from COVID-19.

Relative to its sample, this clonotype is medium-sized. The rearrangement links TRBV7-2 to TRBJ1-2; D ambiguous. Germline values: CDR1 SGHTA, CDR2 FQGNSA. CDR3 length equals 13 residues. V dropped 4 bases and J dropped 8 bases, with 14 bases sitting between them. CDR3 sequence reads: CASSSYLTSGYTF. The CDR3 bases are TGTGCCAGCAGCTCCTACCTAACCTCGGGCTACACCTTC.

The V and J genes are TRBV28 and TRBJ2-2; D unclear. Germline lookup yields CDR1 MDHEN and CDR2 SYDVKM. This CDR3 is built from 12 residues. Between the trimmed V and J ends, which lost 7 bases and 2 bases, there was a span of 5 bases. The CDR3 coding sequence is TGTGCCAGCAACCCTAACACCGGGGAGCTGTTTTTT. Translation: CASNPNTGELFF.

This clonotype has a handful of counts. This chain joins TRBV5-4 and TRBJ2-3, with 8 bases identical to TRBD2. Germline assignment: CDR1 SGHNT and CDR2 YYREEE (reference sequence). The CDR3 length is 16 residues. Trimming cost V 4 bases and J 1 base; bases outside gene matches: 8. The CDR3 DNA follows: TGTGCCAGCAGCGCCGGACTAGCTGGGGGCACAGATACGCAGTATTTT. Translating it yields CASSAGLAGGTDTQYF.

This clonotype was observed a handful of times. The CDR3 nucleotides read TGTGCCAGCAGTTGGTGGGACTATGGCTACACCTTC. Translation gives CASSWWDYGYTF. V gene TRBV2 combines with J gene TRBJ1-2; no clear D. The V gene's germline CDR1 is SNHLY and CDR2 FYNNEI. Between the trimmed V and J ends, which lost 5 bases and 3 bases, there was a span of 7 bases. The CDR3 loop spans 12 amino acids.

In this sample, this clonotype turned up a few times. The chain couples TRBV20-1 to TRBJ2-3; 7 bases are shared with TRBD1. The CDR3 sequence is 15 residues long. V dropped 5 bases and J dropped 0; count of bases not matched to a gene: 8. Germline V CDR1 and CDR2: DFQATT, SNEGSKA (reference sequence). The CDR3, as DNA: TGCAGTGCTTTAAACAGGGGATGGAGCACAGATACGCAGTATTTT. Translation gives CSALNRGWSTDTQYF.

The chain uses TRBV27 and TRBJ1-4; TRBD1 might be the D (5 bases). Between the trimmed V and J ends, which lost 1 base and 0 bases, there was a span of 18 bases. Germline-derived CDR1 and CDR2 are MNHEY and SMNVEV (reference sequence). The CDR3 extends over 19 amino acids. CDR3 protein: CASSLYYRPQRTTNEKLFF. In nucleotides, the CDR3 is TGTGCCAGCAGTTTATACTACAGGCCCCAACGGACAACTAATGAAAAACTGTTTTTT.

In this sample, this clonotype turned up once. The CDR3 here is CASSSDLGGETQYF. The CDR3 DNA reads TGTGCCAGCAGCTCCGACCTGGGGGGAGAGACCCAGTACTTC. The V gene is TRBV11-3, the J gene TRBJ2-5, with D possibly matching TRBD2 (6 bases). The CDR3 sequence is 14 residues long. Trimming pared 4 bases from V and 4 bases from J, leaving 13 bases between. Germline V gene lookup returns CDR1 SGHNT and CDR2 YENEEA.

This clonotype has just a few counts. DNA of the CDR3: TGCGCCAGCAGTCAATCCAGCAGGGGTATCTACAATGAGCAGTTCTTC. Protein product: CASSQSSRGIYNEQFF. The J gene is TRBJ2-1, the V gene TRBV23-1; D perhaps matches TRBD1 (6 bases). TRBV23-1 is labeled an ORF, and its function is uncertain. CDR3 length equals 16 residues. Trimming pared 0 bases from V and 3 bases from J, leaving 12 bases between.

The chain combines TRBV7-7 with TRBJ1-1, with a possible D match to TRBD1 (5 bases). This CDR3 comprises 14 residues. The V and J ends lost 5 bases and 1 base respectively, with 11 bases between them. Germline V gives CDR1 SSHAT, CDR2 FNYEAQ (reference sequence). CDR3 sequence reads: CASSPYDRNTEAFF. The CDR3 DNA follows: TGTGCCAGCAGCCCCTACGACAGGAACACTGAAGCTTTCTTT.

Only one count was recorded for this clonotype. This chain links TRBV5-5 with TRBJ2-3; TRBD2 aligns across 16 bases. Germline V gives CDR1 SGHKS, CDR2 YYEKEE (reference sequence). With V trimmed by 4 bases and J by 0 bases, 5 bases remained unmatched. This CDR3 has 18 amino acids. The CDR3 reads CASSPGTSGGASTDTQYF. CDR3 DNA sequence: TGTGCCAGCAGCCCCGGGACTAGCGGGGGGGCTAGCACAGATACGCAGTATTTT. Complete variable domain (other parts from reference TRBV5-5 and TRBJ2-3): DAGVTQSPTHLIKTRGQQVTLRCSPISGHKSVSWYQQVLGQGPQFIFQYYEKEERGRGNFPDRFSARQFPNYSSELNVNALLLGDSALYLCASSPGTSGGASTDTQYFGPGTRLTVL.

The chain couples TRBV27 to TRBJ2-1; D call uncertain. With the DNA end fitting TRBJ2-7 better, the J assignment may be wrong. Germline values: CDR1 MNHEY, CDR2 SMNVEV (reference sequence). The CDR3 extends over 13 amino acids. For the CDR3, the DNA is TGTGCCAGCAGTCAGAATTCGTTTTCCGAGCAGTACTTC. Its translation: CASSQNSFSEQYF.

The chain carries TRBV5-4 and TRBJ2-7; TRBD1 agrees at 9 bases. V lost 0 bases and J lost 7; bases outside the gene matches: 2. The CDR3 runs to 13 residues. In germline, CDR1 is SGHNT, CDR2 YYREEE (reference sequence). The CDR3 bases are TGTGCCAGCAGCTTGGACGGGACAGGGGAGCAGTACTTC. As protein: CASSLDGTGEQYF.

The chain is built from TRBV4-1 and TRBJ2-7; 7 positions match TRBD1. The germline gives CDR1 MGHRA, CDR2 YSYEKL. The CDR3 has 16 amino acids. V shed 8 bases and J 4 bases; nucleotides not matched to a gene: 17. DNA for the CDR3: TGCGCCAGCCGAACGACTACCGGGACAGATATTTACGAGCAGTACTTC. Encoded protein: CASRTTTGTDIYEQYF.

The chain recombines TRBV27 with TRBJ2-1, with 10 bases matching TRBD2. This CDR3 spans 15 amino acids. The V gene end was trimmed by 4 bases and the J gene end by 4 bases; junction bases not matched to a gene: 4. Germline CDR1 MNHEY, CDR2 SMNVEV (reference sequence). CDR3 in DNA: TGTGCCAGCAGTTCTGGACTAGCGGTTTACAATGAGCAGTTCTTC. It specifies CASSSGLAVYNEQFF.

This clonotype turned up a few times. The rearrangement uses TRBV7-2 and TRBJ2-1, with 13 bases that match TRBD2. This CDR3 is built from 14 residues. With V trimmed by 3 bases and J by 10 bases, 3 bases remained unmatched. The germline CDR1 and CDR2 sequences are SGHTA and FQGNSA. CDR3 sequence: CASSFGTSGMEQFF. CDR3 sequence (DNA): TGTGCCAGCAGCTTCGGGACTAGCGGGATGGAGCAGTTCTTC.

V gene TRBV6-1 combines with J gene TRBJ2-7; TRBD2 might be the D (7 bases). This CDR3 is 16 amino acids long. CDR1 is MNHNS, CDR2 SASEGT, per germline. The V end lost 11 bases, the J end lost 0 bases, and 23 bases lay between the germline ends. The CDR3 DNA sequence: TGTGCCTCTCGGACGGGGGGCGCACGGAGCTCCTACGAGCAGTACTTC. Translating it yields CASRTGGARSSYEQYF.

The chain carries TRBV5-1 and TRBJ2-5; weak D call: TRBD1 (6 bases). The CDR3 covers 15 residues. The V and J ends lost 0 bases and 8 bases respectively, with 17 bases between them. CDR1 SGHRS and CDR2 YFSETQ come from the germline V gene. CDR3 amino acids: CASSLVQGQIYTQYF. The CDR3 DNA follows: TGCGCCAGCAGCTTGGTACAGGGACAAATCTATACCCAGTACTTC.

The chain recombines TRBV19 with TRBJ1-2; 7 bases are shared with TRBD1. Unmatched junction bases numbered 13, after V lost 5 bases and J lost 4 bases. The CDR3 has 16 residues. CDR1 and CDR2 (germline): LNHDA, SQIVND (reference sequence). In DNA, the CDR3 is TGTGCCAGTAGTCCTCATGGGGGACAGTCGTTCTATGGCTACACCTTC. Protein sequence: CASSPHGGQSFYGYTF. Full variable domain (rest looked up from reference TRBV19 and TRBJ1-2): DGGITQSPKYLFRKEGQNVTLSCEQNLNHDAMYWYRQDPGQGLRLIYYSQIVNDFQKGDIAEGYSVSREKKESFPLTVTSAQKNPTAFYLCASSPHGGQSFYGYTFGSGTRLTVV.

The table lists this clonotype with a count of one. The chain carries TRBV15 and TRBJ2-3; D uncertain. CDR1 LNHNV and CDR2 YYDKDF come from the germline V gene (reference sequence). V gave up 0 bases and J gave up 6 bases, with 10 bases separating them. The CDR3 is made up of 14 amino acids. The CDR3 protein is CATSRESTLDTQYF. The CDR3 DNA is TGTGCCACCAGCAGAGAGAGCACCTTGGATACGCAGTATTTT.

This clonotype was counted between two and nine times. CDR3 nucleotide sequence: TGCAGTGCGTCCGGGACTTACACAGATACGCAGTATTTT. Translated: CSASGTYTDTQYF. The chain employs TRBV20-1 and TRBJ2-3, with a tentative D call TRBD2 (6 bases). Germline V lookup: CDR1 DFQATT, CDR2 SNEGSKA (reference sequence). This CDR3 is built from 13 residues. V lost 6 bases to trimming and J lost 2 bases, with 12 bases between them.

The chain couples TRBV20-1 to TRBJ2-5; tentatively, D is TRBD2 (6 bases). The germline V gene encodes CDR1 DFQATT and CDR2 SNEGSKA (reference sequence). Trimming stripped 5 bases from V and 5 bases from J, with 15 bases between. The CDR3 covers 13 residues. Written as DNA, the CDR3 is TGCAGTGCTGCCCCCGGGAGAAGGGAGACCCAGTACTTC. Its translation: CSAAPGRRETQYF.

The rearrangement uses TRBV25-1 and TRBJ2-7; D perhaps matches TRBD1 (6 bases). The V gene lost 3 bases and the J gene lost 3 bases, with 15 bases spanning the gap. This CDR3 has 15 amino acids. Germline V gives CDR1 MGHDK, CDR2 SYGVNS. CDR3: CASSDARGIDYEQYF. In DNA form, the CDR3 reads TGTGCCAGCAGTGATGCTAGGGGGATTGACTACGAGCAGTACTTC.

V is TRBV6-1 and J is TRBJ1-2, with D possibly being TRBD1 (6 bases). Germline V CDR1 and CDR2: MNHNS, SASEGT. Trimming removed 1 base from V and 8 bases from J, with 8 bases in between. The CDR3 spans 12 residues. DNA for the CDR3: TGTGCCAGCAGTGAAGGGGGGCGAGGCTACACCTTC. Translated: CASSEGGRGYTF.

The chain couples TRBV30 to TRBJ1-3; 7 bases are a match to TRBD1. Per germline, CDR1 GTSNPN and CDR2 SVGIG (reference sequence). The CDR3 totals 11 residues. V was clipped by 1 base and J by 11 bases; unmatched bases: 2. The CDR3 sequence: CAWSGQGPIYF. The CDR3 DNA reads TGTGCCTGGAGTGGACAGGGACCCATATATTTT.

This chain links TRBV12-3 or TRBV12-4 with TRBJ1-1, with TRBD1 identical over 8 bases. The CDR3 has 15 amino acids. V shed 6 bases, J shed 1 base, and the junction held 7 bases outside the gene matches. CDR3 region: CASRTIDRGNTEAFF. DNA of the CDR3: TGTGCCAGCAGAACGATAGACAGGGGGAACACTGAAGCTTTCTTT.

The chain employs TRBV12-3 or TRBV12-4 and TRBJ1-1; maybe TRBD1 (5 bases). The CDR3 loop spans 14 amino acids. Deletions cut 6 bases from V and 2 bases from J, with 13 bases between. CDR3 loop: CASSIDSLNTEAFF. The CDR3 DNA reads TGTGCCAGCAGCATAGACAGCCTAAACACTGAAGCTTTCTTT.

The CDR3 region has the DNA TGTGCCAGCAGTTTTGGTAATTCACCCCTCCACTTT. Amino acid sequence: CASSFGNSPLHF. This rearrangement joins TRBV27 to TRBJ1-6; D not resolved. V was clipped by 3 bases and J by 6 bases, with 3 bases between them. There are 12 residues in the CDR3. From germline, CDR1 is MNHEY and CDR2 SMNVEV (reference sequence).